This TCR beta chain emerged from a study of Tregs in tolerant kidney transplant recipients. Unstimulated regulatory T cells (CD4+CD25+CD127-), CD4+CD25- non-regulatory cells, CD4 and CD8 cells were FACS-sorted from thawed PBMCs. Germline loops: CDR1 SGHNT, CDR2 YENEEA. This CDR3 comprises 14 residues. The V gene end was trimmed by 3 bases and the J gene end by 2 bases; junction bases not matched to a gene: 1. The data were produced by immunoSEQ multiplex PCR, yet TCRdb's version contains in-frame clones alone and is incomplete. The sample carries about 17,000 clones, approximately 80% recorded once. The rearrangement joins TRBV11-3 to TRBJ2-7, with 10 bases identical to TRBD2. Input material: Tregs from blood. The sequence was obtained from a human donor in good health. CDR3 sequence (DNA): TGTGCCAGCAGCTTTACTAGCGGGACCTACGAGCAGTACTTC. It yields the protein CASSFTSGTYEQYF. The complete variable domain, with remaining parts taken from reference TRBV11-3 and TRBJ2-7, reads EAGVVQSPRYKIIEKKQPVAFWCNPISGHNTLYWYLQNLGQGPELLIRYENEEAVDDSQLPKDRFSAERLKGVDSTLKIQPAELGDSAVYLCASSFTSGTYEQYFGPGTRLTVT.